What follows are 6 T cell receptor beta chains derived from one specimen sequenced in a study of cytomegalovirus exposure and HLA in healthy donors listed by TCRdb under 2017. The library was built by means of the immunoSEQ multiplex PCR assay. The multiplex PCR relied on a mix of 60 forward primers for TCR Vbeta segments and 13 reverse primers for TCR Jbeta segments. TCRdb retrieved this table from immuneACCESS and kept in-frame rearrangements only. Not all clones are present; in checked studies, unresolved V genes account for under half, and no reason is known for the remainder. The sample contains more than 150,000 clones, 82% of them found a single time. Roughly 0.8% of the sample lies in the top ten. The sequencing input was PBMCs. The receptor source for this set is a woman aged 18-35 years in good health and CMV-seronegative.

This chain connects TRBV27 to TRBJ1-2, with D tentatively TRBD1 (5 bases). Germline-derived CDR1 and CDR2 are MNHEY and SMNVEV (reference sequence). Trimming shortened V by 3 bases and J by 6 bases, and 14 bases separated the two germline ends. CDR3 length: 14 amino acids. CDR3 in DNA: TGTGCCAGCAGTTTTCGGGGCAGGGAGGATGGCTACACCTTC. Translating gives CASSFRGREDGYTF.

This clone was recorded a few times. The chain is built from TRBV6-1 and TRBJ2-3; 10 bases fit TRBD1. In germline, CDR1 is MNHNS, CDR2 SASEGT. This CDR3 is built from 14 residues. The V gene end was trimmed by 7 bases and the J gene end by 5 bases; junction bases not matched to a gene: 6. The CDR3, as DNA: TGTGCCAGCATCCTGACAGGGGGCAAAGATACGCAGTATTTT. It yields the protein CASILTGGKDTQYF.

The rearrangement joins TRBV5-1 to TRBJ1-1; D unresolved. The ends were cut back, 0 bases at V and 6 bases at J, with 15 bases in the middle. The V gene's germline CDR1 is SGHRS and CDR2 YFSETQ. The CDR3 has 15 amino acids. The CDR3 nucleotides are TGCGCCAGCAGCTTGGGGGCGAGAAATTTCCCTGAAGCTTTCTTT. It yields the protein CASSLGARNFPEAFF.

The rearrangement links TRBV30 to TRBJ1-6, with 7 bases matching TRBD1. Unmatched junction bases numbered 14, after V lost 0 bases and J lost 12 bases. CDR1 and CDR2 (germline): GTSNPN, SVGIG (reference sequence). The CDR3 length is 16 residues. CDR3 region: CAWSVGGAFRELPLHF. Here the CDR3 DNA reads TGTGCCTGGAGTGTAGGGGGCGCTTTCCGGGAGCTACCCCTCCACTTT.

On this clone: This CDR3 is also generated by other DNA sequences in the sample. The CDR3 DNA reads as TGTGCCAGCTCTCCGGGACAGGGGACACTTTACGAGCAGTACTTC. Amino acid sequence: CASSPGQGTLYEQYF. The rearrangement joins TRBV18 to TRBJ2-7; TRBD1 agrees at 10 bases. Trimming cost V 6 bases and J 4 bases; bases outside gene matches: 9. The CDR3 totals 15 residues. CDR1 is KGHSH, CDR2 LQKENI, per germline.

This chain links TRBV27 with TRBJ1-1; 7 bases line up with TRBD1. V dropped 6 bases and J dropped 7; count of bases not matched to a gene: 8. The germline V gene encodes CDR1 MNHEY and CDR2 SMNVEV (reference sequence). The CDR3 loop spans 13 amino acids. The CDR3: CASSYGTGVEAFF. The DNA for the CDR3 is TGTGCCAGCAGCTACGGTACAGGGGTTGAAGCTTTCTTT.